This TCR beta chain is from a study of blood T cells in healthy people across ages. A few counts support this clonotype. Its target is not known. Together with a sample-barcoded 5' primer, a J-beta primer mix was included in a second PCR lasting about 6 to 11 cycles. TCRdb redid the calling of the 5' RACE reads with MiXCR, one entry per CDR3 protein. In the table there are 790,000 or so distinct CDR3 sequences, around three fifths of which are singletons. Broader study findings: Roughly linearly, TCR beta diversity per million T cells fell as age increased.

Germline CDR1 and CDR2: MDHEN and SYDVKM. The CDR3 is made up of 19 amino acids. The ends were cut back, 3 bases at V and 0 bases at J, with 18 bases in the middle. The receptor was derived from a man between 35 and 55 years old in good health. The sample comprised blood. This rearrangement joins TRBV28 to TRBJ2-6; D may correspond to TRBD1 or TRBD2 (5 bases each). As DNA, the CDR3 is TGTGCCAGCAGTTTCGGGGCCGACAGATTCAGCTCTGGGGCCAACGTCCTGACTTTC. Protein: CASSFGADRFSSGANVLTF. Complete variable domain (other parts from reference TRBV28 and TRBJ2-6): DVKVTQSSRYLVKRTGEKVFLECVQDMDHENMFWYRQDPGLGLRLIYFSYDVKMKEKGDIPEGYSVSREKKERFSLILESASTNQTSMYLCASSFGADRFSSGANVLTFGAGSRLTVL.